Here is one T cell receptor beta chain with its context. Its antigen is undetermined. Clones were read by immunoSEQ multiplex PCR, and TCRdb kept only the in-frame ones, dropping some. The sample includes 85,000 to 100,000 clones, 85% to 90% of them seen just once. The source of the sample is a study of T cell responses to AZD1222 COVID-19 vaccine. Regarding the study as a whole: Dominant CD4 TCR responses targeted spike regions 160-218 and 743-854. Seropositive AZD1222 recipients at baseline numbered only six or seven. Repertoires were obtained solely post-peak T cell response. A mostly white British donor set with more females was recruited, and clonal diversity was possibly underestimated.

This TCR came from an adult in good health. The sequencing used peripheral blood, collected on day 0 of AZD1222 vaccination.

Here the CDR3 DNA reads TGCAGTGCCGAGACCCTTAATACGCAGTATTTT. Translating it yields CSAETLNTQYF. This chain links TRBV20-1 with TRBJ2-3; D unresolved. This CDR3 region has 11 residues. CDR1 is DFQATT and CDR2 is SNEGSKA in the germline V gene (reference sequence). V dropped 6 bases and J dropped 7 bases, with 11 bases sitting between them.